The rows below give T cell receptor beta chains drawn from one sample of a study of OX40 agonist ivuxolimab in advanced cancers. The assay was immunoSEQ multiplex PCR, and TCRdb's table has in-frame clones only and misses some. Of tens of thousands of clones in the sample, over 75% were seen once. The sample was CD4+ or CD8+ T cells sorted from blood, taken in a trial of the OX40 agonist ivuxolimab. The receptors originated from an adult with an advanced solid tumor such as melanoma, head and neck, liver or kidney cancer. CDR3s include the opening cysteine and the closing phenylalanine or tryptophan. A D gene is named only where the DNA matches it firmly. Clone size appears in some rows only: once, few, many, or a class for an expanded clone.

CDR3: CASSLIAGALNF; DNA: TGTGCCAGCAGTCTAATAGCGGGGGCTTTAAACTTC; D: TRBD2; length: 12; size: .; J: TRBJ2-7; V: TRBV2
CDR3: CASTSRGGNNEQFF; DNA: TGTGCCAGCACCTCGAGAGGGGGGAACAATGAGCAGTTCTTC; D: .; length: 14; size: .; J: TRBJ2-1; V: TRBV5-4
CDR3: CASRTTGKGNSPLHF; DNA: TGTGCCAGCAGAACAACTGGGAAAGGGAATTCACCCCTCCACTTT; D: .; length: 15; size: .; J: TRBJ1-6; V: TRBV6-1
CDR3: CAWSVRGVPNSPLHF; DNA: TGTGCCTGGAGTGTACGGGGAGTCCCCAATTCACCCCTCCACTTT; D: .; length: 15; size: .; J: TRBJ1-6; V: TRBV30
CDR3: CASSQFIGDEQYF; DNA: TGCGCCAGCAGCCAATTCATCGGGGACGAGCAGTACTTC; D: .; length: 13; size: .; J: TRBJ2-7; V: TRBV4-1
CDR3: CASSDGNLNQPQHF; DNA: TGTGCCAGCAGCGACGGGAATCTGAATCAGCCCCAGCATTTT; D: .; length: 14; size: .; J: TRBJ1-5; V: TRBV7-9
CDR3: CASSEPAGLRRYTF; DNA: TGTGCCAGCAGTGAACCAGCGGGACTCCGGCGCTACACCTTC; D: .; length: 14; size: .; J: TRBJ1-2; V: TRBV25-1
CDR3: CASSQEAGRPTGELFF; DNA: TGTGCCAGCAGCCAAGAGGCGGGCAGGCCGACCGGGGAGCTGTTTTTT; D: .; length: 16; size: .; J: TRBJ2-2; V: TRBV4-2
CDR3: CASRKEYGYTF; DNA: TGTGCCAGCAGGAAGGAATATGGCTACACCTTC; D: .; length: 11; size: .; J: TRBJ1-2; V: TRBV6-5
CDR3: CASSLYRGNPGGELFF; DNA: TGCGCCAGCAGCTTGTATAGGGGGAACCCCGGCGGGGAGCTGTTTTTT; D: .; length: 16; size: few; J: TRBJ2-2; V: TRBV5-1
CDR3: CASSVVGGFDSPLHF; DNA: TGTGCCAGCAGCGTAGTTGGGGGGTTTGATTCACCCCTCCACTTT; D: .; length: 15; size: few; J: TRBJ1-6; V: TRBV9
CDR3: CASSWGQGLYEQYF; DNA: TGTGCCAGCAGCTGGGGACAGGGTCTCTACGAGCAGTACTTC; D: TRBD1; length: 14; size: once; J: TRBJ2-7; V: TRBV7-2
CDR3: CASSQDTGKNQPQHF; DNA: TGTGCCAGCAGCCAAGATACAGGGAAGAATCAGCCCCAGCATTTT; D: .; length: 15; size: .; J: TRBJ1-5; V: TRBV4-1
CDR3: CANSLNRNTEAFF; DNA: TGTGCCAACAGCTTAAATAGGAACACTGAAGCTTTCTTT; D: .; length: 13; size: .; J: TRBJ1-1; V: TRBV7-7
CDR3: CASSQGVTASGYTF; DNA: TGTGCCAGTAGTCAGGGGGTAACGGCCTCGGGCTACACCTTC; D: TRBD1; length: 14; size: medium-sized; J: TRBJ1-2; V: TRBV19
CDR3: CASSYYGTAGNTIYF; DNA: TGTGCCAGCAGTTACTATGGGACTGCTGGAAACACCATATATTTT; D: .; length: 15; size: .; J: TRBJ1-3; V: TRBV6-6
CDR3: CASSTGTGAHEQFF; DNA: TGTGCCAGCAGTACCGGGACAGGCGCACATGAGCAGTTCTTC; D: TRBD1; length: 14; size: .; J: TRBJ2-1; V: TRBV6-5
CDR3: CASSLDRGETQYF; DNA: TGTGCCAGCAGTTTAGACAGGGGAGAGACCCAGTACTTC; D: TRBD1; length: 13; size: once; J: TRBJ2-5; V: TRBV27
CDR3: CASSLEPGSTDTQYF; DNA: TGCGCCAGCAGCTTGGAACCAGGGTCAACAGATACGCAGTATTTT; D: .; length: 15; size: .; J: TRBJ2-3; V: TRBV5-1
CDR3: CSVESGGYGYTF; DNA: TGCAGCGTTGAATCAGGGGGCTATGGCTACACCTTC; D: TRBD1; length: 12; size: .; J: TRBJ1-2; V: TRBV29-1
CDR3: CASRPSGIHTEAFF; DNA: TGTGCCAGCAGACCTAGCGGGATCCACACTGAAGCTTTCTTT; D: .; length: 14; size: once; J: TRBJ1-1; V: TRBV27
CDR3: CASSPLQGMNTEAFF; DNA: TGTGCCAGCAGCCCGCTGCAGGGGATGAACACTGAAGCTTTCTTT; D: .; length: 15; size: .; J: TRBJ1-1; V: TRBV7-6
CDR3: CASSQELAGVEQFF; DNA: TGTGCCAGCAGCCAAGAGCTAGCGGGGGTGGAGCAGTTCTTC; D: TRBD2; length: 14; size: .; J: TRBJ2-1; V: TRBV4-2
CDR3: CASRGAYNSPLHF; DNA: TGTGCCAGCAGAGGGGCCTATAATTCACCCCTCCACTTT; D: .; length: 13; size: .; J: TRBJ1-6; V: TRBV2
CDR3: CASSFRDQKDTQYF; DNA: TGTGCCAGCAGCTTTCGGGACCAGAAAGATACGCAGTATTTT; D: .; length: 14; size: few; J: TRBJ2-3; V: TRBV7-8
CDR3: CASSPLVGGPLGTEAFF; DNA: TGTGCCAGCAGCCCACTGGTGGGGGGGCCCCTCGGCACTGAAGCTTTCTTT; D: .; length: 17; size: few; J: TRBJ1-1; V: TRBV11-2
CDR3: CASKTEDYADTQYF; DNA: TGCGCCAGCAAGACAGAAGACTACGCAGATACGCAGTATTTT; D: .; length: 14; size: .; J: TRBJ2-3; V: TRBV5-1
CDR3: CASSEGGRPQTPEAFF; DNA: TGTGCCAGCAGTGAAGGGGGTCGACCCCAGACCCCTGAAGCTTTCTTT; D: .; length: 16; size: .; J: TRBJ1-1; V: TRBV2
CDR3: CASSSHRGLGEQFF; DNA: TGTGCCAGTAGTAGCCACAGGGGGCTCGGTGAGCAGTTCTTC; D: TRBD1; length: 14; size: .; J: TRBJ2-1; V: TRBV19
CDR3: CASSPAQDTEAFF; DNA: TGTGCCAGCTCACCCGCCCAGGACACTGAAGCTTTCTTT; D: .; length: 13; size: .; J: TRBJ1-1; V: TRBV18
CDR3: CASSSTGETQYF; DNA: TGTGCCAGCAGCTCAACGGGAGAGACCCAGTACTTC; D: .; length: 12; size: .; J: TRBJ2-5; V: TRBV7-3
CDR3: CASSLDLFTINEQYF; DNA: TGTGCCAGCAGCTTGGATCTGTTCACCATAAACGAGCAGTACTTC; D: .; length: 15; size: .; J: TRBJ2-7; V: TRBV7-7
CDR3: CASSFEGIETQYF; DNA: TGTGCCAGCAGCTTCGAAGGGATAGAGACCCAGTACTTC; D: .; length: 13; size: .; J: TRBJ2-5; V: TRBV5-4
CDR3: CASSNSGRPNTEAFF; DNA: TGTGCCAGCAGCAACTCCGGACGGCCGAACACTGAAGCTTTCTTT; D: .; length: 15; size: .; J: TRBJ1-1; V: TRBV27
CDR3: CASSWTGFADTQYF; DNA: TGTGCCAGCAGTTGGACAGGGTTCGCAGATACGCAGTATTTT; D: TRBD1; length: 14; size: .; J: TRBJ2-3; V: TRBV27
CDR3: CASSEGQPNSPLHF; DNA: TGTGCCAGTAGTGAGGGCCAGCCTAATTCACCCCTCCACTTT; D: .; length: 14; size: .; J: TRBJ1-6; V: TRBV19
CDR3: CASSYSEGNTIYF; DNA: TGTGCCAGCAGTTACTCGGAGGGAAACACCATATATTTT; D: .; length: 13; size: .; J: TRBJ1-3; V: TRBV6-5
CDR3: CASSLRPEGAYEQYF; DNA: TGTGCCAGCAGCTTGAGGCCAGAAGGGGCCTACGAGCAGTACTTC; D: .; length: 15; size: .; J: TRBJ2-7; V: TRBV5-6
CDR3: CASSLGQKNSPLHF; DNA: TGTGCCAGCAGCTTAGGGCAGAAAAATTCACCCCTCCACTTT; D: .; length: 14; size: .; J: TRBJ1-6; V: TRBV7-2
CDR3: CASSQDSASGNEQYF; DNA: TGTGCCAGCAGCCAAGATAGCGCTAGCGGTAACGAGCAGTACTTC; D: TRBD2; length: 15; size: .; J: TRBJ2-7; V: TRBV4-2
CDR3: CAWSVLTGISGNTIYF; DNA: TGTGCCTGGAGTGTACTCACAGGGATCTCTGGAAACACCATATATTTT; D: .; length: 16; size: .; J: TRBJ1-3; V: TRBV30
CDR3: CASSQQAKVSIYGYTF; DNA: TGCGCCAGCAGCCAACAAGCCAAAGTGAGCATCTATGGCTACACCTTC; D: .; length: 16; size: .; J: TRBJ1-2; V: TRBV4-3
CDR3: CASSERSGTGFFREQYF; DNA: TGTGCCAGCAGTGAGAGGTCTGGGACAGGGTTTTTTCGTGAGCAGTACTTC; D: TRBD1; length: 17; size: once; J: TRBJ2-7; V: TRBV6-1
CDR3: CASSPPPTGGETQYF; DNA: TGTGCCAGCAGTCCCCCCCCGACGGGGGGAGAGACCCAGTACTTC; D: TRBD2; length: 15; size: .; J: TRBJ2-5; V: TRBV6-1
CDR3: CASSEEGRRNTEAFF; DNA: TGCGCCAGCAGTGAGGAGGGGCGCAGGAACACTGAAGCTTTCTTT; D: .; length: 15; size: .; J: TRBJ1-1; V: TRBV10-2
CDR3: CASKDRGAPYGYTF; DNA: TGTGCCAGCAAAGACAGGGGGGCCCCCTATGGCTACACCTTC; D: TRBD1; length: 14; size: .; J: TRBJ1-2; V: TRBV19
CDR3: CSVEAGGGYGYTF; DNA: TGCAGCGTTGAAGCGGGGGGCGGCTATGGCTACACCTTC; D: .; length: 13; size: .; J: TRBJ1-2; V: TRBV29-1
CDR3: CASSFLTATTEAFF; DNA: TGTGCCAGCAGTTTCTTGACTGCCACCACTGAAGCTTTCTTT; D: .; length: 14; size: few; J: TRBJ1-1; V: TRBV6-6
CDR3: CASSWTGVGTYEQYF; DNA: TGTGCCAGCAGCTGGACAGGGGTGGGGACCTACGAGCAGTACTTC; D: TRBD1; length: 15; size: .; J: TRBJ2-7; V: TRBV7-9
CDR3: CASSKEQSSYEQYF; DNA: TGTGCCAGCAGCAAAGAACAATCCTCCTACGAGCAGTACTTC; D: .; length: 14; size: .; J: TRBJ2-7; V: TRBV21-1
CDR3: CASISGPHQPQHF; DNA: TGTGCCAGTATATCGGGGCCCCACCAGCCCCAGCATTTT; D: .; length: 13; size: .; J: TRBJ1-5; V: TRBV19
CDR3: CAWSVIGGYTF; DNA: TGTGCCTGGAGTGTTATAGGGGGCTACACCTTC; D: .; length: 11; size: .; J: TRBJ1-2; V: TRBV30
CDR3: CASSLPRQGSNQPQHF; DNA: TGTGCCAGCAGTTTACCCCGACAGGGGAGCAATCAGCCCCAGCATTTT; D: TRBD1; length: 16; size: .; J: TRBJ1-5; V: TRBV6-6